This TCR beta chain was identified in a study of blood T cell repertoires in COVID-19. This table comes from immunoSEQ multiplex PCR, and its TCRdb copy is limited to in-frame clones, with some not included. The table includes about 300,000 clones, over 75% detected once. Trimming pared 6 bases from V and 6 bases from J, leaving 14 bases between. This CDR3 spans 14 amino acids. Germline lookup yields CDR1 LGHDT and CDR2 YNNKEL (reference sequence). In assigning cohorts, the study relied on participant-reported clinical history. For recovered donors of Cohort 3, there were two negative PCRs, clearance, or symptom resolution.

The sequencing sample was made of PBMCs or T cells enriched from blood (not recorded which). The chain employs TRBV3-1 (or the pseudogene TRBV3-2) and TRBJ1-4; no reliable D call. The origin of this receptor is a man aged 30-40 years who had recovered from COVID-19. This chain's CDR3 is CASSPESADEKLFF. The CDR3, as DNA: TGTGCCAGCAGTCCCGAGTCCGCTGATGAAAAACTGTTTTTT.